This TCR beta chain derives from a study of beta chain features in type 1 diabetes. Across the study: There were some 98 million sorted cells examined across all samples. Points from the study as a whole: Sequencing the cDNA could make cells with high TCR expression show up more than they should.

Expressed TCRB transcripts got sequenced, as all isolated RNA was reverse transcribed. The average read count of naive, central memory and regulatory T cell samples was about 3.3 million. Assay: immunoSEQ multiplex PCR; the TCRdb copy retains only in-frame clones and omits some. Altogether a few hundred thousand clones are present, approximately 30% being singletons, with the ten largest covering roughly 0.06%. Details on this clone: Antigen unknown.

Cell sorting via CD45RO/CCR7/CD25/CD127/CD95/CD27 was performed to obtain CD4+ naive, central memory, regulatory and stem cell-like memory cells. The material sequenced was naive CD4+ T cells from blood. The origin of this receptor is a man younger than 35 in good health.

In DNA, the CDR3 is TGTGCCAGCAGTAGTCTAGGGGCCGGACTTGGCTACACCTTC. Protein product: CASSSLGAGLGYTF. This rearrangement joins TRBV6-5 to TRBJ1-2; weak D call: TRBD1 (5 bases). The germline V gene has CDR1 MNHEY and CDR2 SVGAGI. V lost 5 bases and J lost 7, with 17 bases in between. This CDR3 spans 14 amino acids.